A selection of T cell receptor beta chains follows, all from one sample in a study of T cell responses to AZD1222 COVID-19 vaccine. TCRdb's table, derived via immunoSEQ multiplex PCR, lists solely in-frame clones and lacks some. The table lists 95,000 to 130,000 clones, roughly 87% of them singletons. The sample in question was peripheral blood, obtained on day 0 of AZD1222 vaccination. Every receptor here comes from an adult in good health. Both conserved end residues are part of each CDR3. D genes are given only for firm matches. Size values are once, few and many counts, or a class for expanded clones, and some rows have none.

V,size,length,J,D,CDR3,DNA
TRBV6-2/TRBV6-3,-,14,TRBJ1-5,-,CASSRDFENQPQHF,TGTGCCAGCAGTCGGGACTTCGAAAATCAGCCCCAGCATTTT
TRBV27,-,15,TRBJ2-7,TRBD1,CASSLVGQGIHEQYF,TGTGCCAGCAGTTTGGTGGGACAGGGGATCCACGAGCAGTACTTC
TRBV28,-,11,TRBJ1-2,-,CAILDGYGYTF,TGTGCCATTCTGGACGGATATGGCTACACCTTC
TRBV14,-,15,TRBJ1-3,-,CASSQDRFSGNTIYF,TGTGCCAGCAGCCAAGACAGGTTTTCTGGAAACACCATATATTTT
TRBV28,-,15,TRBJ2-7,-,CASSLFVQSSYEQYF,TGTGCCAGCAGTTTATTTGTCCAGAGCTCCTACGAGCAGTACTTC
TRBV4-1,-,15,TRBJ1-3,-,CASSRGRGTGNTIYF,TGCGCCAGCAGCCGAGGGAGGGGAACTGGAAACACCATATATTTT
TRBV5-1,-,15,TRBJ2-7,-,CASSLGGTDTYEQYF,TGCGCCAGCAGCTTGGGCGGGACAGACACCTACGAGCAGTACTTC
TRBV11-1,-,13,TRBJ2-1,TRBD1,CASSPQGMNEQFF,TGTGCCAGCAGCCCACAGGGGATGAATGAGCAGTTCTTC
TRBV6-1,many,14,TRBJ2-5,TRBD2,CASSEGLAWETQYF,TGTGCCAGCAGTGAGGGACTAGCCTGGGAGACCCAGTACTTC
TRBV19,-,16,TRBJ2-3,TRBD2,CASSMIGTSHTDTQYF,TGTGCCAGTAGTATGATTGGGACTAGCCACACAGATACGCAGTATTTT
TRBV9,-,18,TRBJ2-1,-,CASGAARGSTQSENEQFF,TGTGCCAGCGGCGCCGCCCGAGGGAGCACCCAGTCGGAAAATGAGCAGTTCTTC
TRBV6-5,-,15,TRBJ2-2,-,CASSSFRANTGELFF,TGTGCCAGCAGTTCCTTCAGGGCGAACACCGGGGAGCTGTTTTTT
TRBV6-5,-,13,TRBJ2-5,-,CASNDGSSETQYF,TGTGCCAGCAACGATGGTAGTTCCGAGACCCAGTACTTC
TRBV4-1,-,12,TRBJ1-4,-,CASSQGREKLFF,TGCGCCAGCAGCCAAGGACGCGAAAAACTGTTTTTT
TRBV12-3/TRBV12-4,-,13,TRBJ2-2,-,CASSHTNTGELFF,TGTGCCAGCAGTCATACTAACACCGGGGAGCTGTTTTTT
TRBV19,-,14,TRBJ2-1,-,CASSIIGSYNEQFF,TGTGCCAGTAGTATTATCGGATCCTACAATGAGCAGTTCTTC
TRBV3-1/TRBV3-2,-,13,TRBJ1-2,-,CASSQEGADGYTF,TGTGCCAGCAGCCAAGAGGGGGCGGATGGCTACACCTTC